This T cell receptor (beta chain) derives from a study of blood T cell repertoires in COVID-19. Study overall: In each case, the material was cDNA or gDNA derived from T cells, B-cell-depleted T cells, or PBMCs.

From germline, CDR1 is SNHLY and CDR2 FYNNEI. The CDR3 covers 15 residues. V was pared by 3 bases and J by 11 bases, with 12 bases of the junction left unmatched. In the original processing: Estimated nucleated cell counts came from reference gene primer amplification. Repertoires were generated with immunoSEQ multiplex PCR, while TCRdb's copy carries only in-frame clones and drops some. The D gene and trimming were derived from the DNA, and the V and J assignments and clone size from that table. The sample records over 45,000 clones, roughly 87% being singletons. This receptor was taken from a man in his sixties with active COVID-19. The V gene is TRBV2, the J gene TRBJ1-4, with 7 bases identical to TRBD1. The sample consisted of peripheral blood. The CDR3 reads CASSDSGYRGGKLFF. The CDR3 coding sequence is TGTGCCAGCAGTGATAGCGGTTACAGGGGTGGGAAACTGTTTTTT.